The sequence of this T cell receptor beta chain was determined in a study of radiotherapy plus CTLA-4 blockade in lung cancer. This clone was detected only a few times. What it recognizes is unknown. Germline V gene data show CDR1 as ENHRY and CDR2 as SYGVKD. The germline V and J ends were trimmed by 2 bases and 4 bases, with 14 bases remaining between them. The CDR3 is made up of 15 amino acids. General observations from the study: The authors reported that early blood T cell clone dynamics, with interferon-beta, best predicted response. TCR clones originating in tumors grew in number in blood after radiotherapy plus ipilimumab.

Measured with immunoSEQ multiplex PCR; TCRdb has only the in-frame clones, and not every one. In the table there are 35,000 or so clones, around 85% of which are singletons. The chain carries TRBV10-3 and TRBJ1-2; unclear D gene. This clonotype was obtained from a human donor with non-small cell lung cancer who had stable disease on radiotherapy plus ipilimumab. Source: peripheral blood, taken from a patient treated with radiotherapy plus ipilimumab. Here the CDR3 reads CAISEGGNPLYGYTF. The CDR3 DNA is TGTGCCATCAGTGAGGGTGGCAACCCCCTCTATGGCTACACCTTC.